This TCR beta chain came from a study of CD8+ T cells in alopecia areata. Whole-study findings and limits: Mice showed TCR sharing more clearly than patients did, possibly owing to HLA.

As to this clone: What it binds is not known.

V shed 4 bases and J shed 2 bases, with 12 bases lying between them. The germline V gene encodes CDR1 SQVTM and CDR2 ANQGSEA. This CDR3 has 14 residues. As the sequencing template, cDNA was produced by extracting RNA and reverse transcribing it. TCRdb's table, derived via immunoSEQ multiplex PCR, lists solely in-frame clones and lacks some. This sample has 150,000 to 200,000 clones, with around three fifths found just once. This clonotype was sampled from a human donor with alopecia areata. This chain connects TRBV29-1 to TRBJ2-1; D may be TRBD1 (6 bases). Sequencing was performed on CD4+ T cells sorted from blood, taken at week 0. CDR3 sequence: CSVGDTRAYNEQFF. The CDR3 DNA sequence: TGCAGCGTTGGGGACACTCGGGCCTACAATGAGCAGTTCTTC.